This TCR beta chain was captured by sequencing in a study of blood T cell repertoires in COVID-19. Study context: The analysed material was cDNA or gDNA that came from T cells, B-cell-depleted T cells, or PBMCs.

From germline, CDR1 is LGHDT and CDR2 YNNKEL (reference sequence). The CDR3 runs 14 residues. The V end was cut by 7 bases, the J end by 0 bases, with 12 bases between. Only in-frame clones appear in the TCRdb table, and some are missing; sequencing was by immunoSEQ multiplex PCR. Among tens of thousands of clones listed, roughly 90% were seen once. This TCR was recovered from a male donor with acute or convalescent COVID-19. The V gene is TRBV3-1 (or the pseudogene TRBV3-2), the J gene TRBJ1-1; D call uncertain. Sequenced: peripheral blood. The CDR3 protein is CASKGRDLNTEAFF. The CDR3 DNA is TGTGCCAGCAAGGGCCGGGATTTGAACACTGAAGCTTTCTTT.